The 30 T cell receptor beta chains below come from one sample, sequenced in a study of blood T cell repertoires in COVID-19. The repertoire was sequenced with immunoSEQ multiplex PCR; TCRdb's copy has only in-frame clones and lacks some. The sample contains around 270,000 clones, around 88% of which appear only once. Input material: peripheral blood. These receptors all stem from a man aged 25 to 40 with acute or convalescent COVID-19.

The chain couples TRBV18 to TRBJ2-5; 7 bases align to TRBD1. The V segment lost 3 bases and the J segment 5 bases; nucleotides outside the gene matches: 6. The germline gives CDR1 KGHSH, CDR2 LQKENI. CDR3 length: 14 residues. CDR3 amino acids: CASSPDRLGETQYF. The CDR3 nucleotides read TGTGCCAGCTCACCGGACAGGTTAGGCGAGACCCAGTACTTC.

This clone was picked up one time. Other nucleotide sequences from this sample produce the same CDR3. This chain connects TRBV29-1 to TRBJ2-3, with D perhaps matching TRBD2 (5 bases). The CDR3 covers 11 residues. Germline lookup yields CDR1 SQVTM and CDR2 ANQGSEA. V was trimmed by 5 bases and J by 4 bases, leaving 7 bases between them. CDR3 region: CSVRGSDTQYF. DNA for the CDR3: TGCAGCGTTCGAGGGTCAGATACGCAGTATTTT.

This clone was seen only once. The chain employs TRBV6-5 and TRBJ2-5; 7 bases map to TRBD1. The germline V gene has CDR1 MNHEY and CDR2 SVGAGI. This CDR3 has 13 residues. Germline trimming cut 6 bases from V and 5 bases from J; bases unmatched to any gene: 6. The CDR3 DNA follows: TGTGCCAGCAGGAGACAGGGCCTTGAGACCCAGTACTTC. It specifies CASRRQGLETQYF.

This chain links TRBV28 with TRBJ2-3, with D possibly TRBD2 on 5 matching bases. V gave up 10 bases and J gave up 4 bases, with 18 bases separating them. Germline CDR1 is MDHEN and CDR2 is SYDVKM. This CDR3 comprises 14 residues. CDR3 sequence (DNA): TGTGCCACCCTGGGCCCAGTGCGGGCAGATACGCAGTATTTT. Protein product: CATLGPVRADTQYF.

This chain links TRBV19 with TRBJ2-1, with unresolved D. The CDR3 runs 14 residues. From germline, CDR1 is LNHDA and CDR2 SQIVND (reference sequence). V lost 1 base and J lost 8, with 12 bases in between. CDR3 sequence: CASSIGASWDEQFF. CDR3 in DNA: TGTGCCAGTAGTATAGGAGCGTCGTGGGATGAGCAGTTCTTC. Using reference TRBV19 and TRBJ2-1 for the parts outside the CDR3, the full variable domain is DGGITQSPKYLFRKEGQNVTLSCEQNLNHDAMYWYRQDPGQGLRLIYYSQIVNDFQKGDIAEGYSVSREKKESFPLTVTSAQKNPTAFYLCASSIGASWDEQFFGPGTRLTVL.

CDR3 amino acids: CASSLGGQGESYTF. The CDR3 region has the DNA TGCGCCAGCAGCCTAGGGGGACAGGGGGAAAGCTACACCTTC. The chain uses TRBV5-1 and TRBJ1-2; 11 bases are a match to TRBD1. Trimming removed 4 bases from V and 9 bases from J; junction bases left unmatched: 8. CDR1 is SGHRS and CDR2 is YFSETQ in the germline V gene. The CDR3 has 14 amino acids.

J is TRBJ2-1 and V is TRBV6-6; D is possibly TRBD2 (5 bases). This CDR3 has 15 residues. Germline V gives CDR1 MNHNY, CDR2 SVGAGI (reference sequence). V gave up 7 bases and J gave up 7 bases, with 20 bases separating them. CDR3 sequence (DNA): TGTGCCAGCACCTTGACTATGTCGTCCGTGAATGAGCAGTTCTTC. It is translated as CASTLTMSSVNEQFF.

V and J are TRBV2 and TRBJ1-2; D is possibly TRBD1 (6 bases). CDR1 SNHLY and CDR2 FYNNEI come from the germline V gene. V was pared by 3 bases and J by 4 bases, with 15 bases between. This CDR3 contains 15 residues. CDR3 DNA: TGTGCCAGCAGTGAGGGGACACGGGGCGGCTATGGCTACACCTTC. Translating gives CASSEGTRGGYGYTF. The full variable domain, with the rest looked up from reference TRBV2 and TRBJ1-2, is EPEVTQTPSHQVTQMGQEVILRCVPISNHLYFYWYRQILGQKVEFLVSFYNNEISEKSEIFDDQFSVERPDGSNFTLKIRSTKLEDSAMYFCASSEGTRGGYGYTFGSGTRLTVV.

This sequence joins TRBV6-5 and TRBJ1-5; no clear D. Germline values: CDR1 MNHEY, CDR2 SVGAGI. CDR3 length: 15 amino acids. Between the trimmed V and J ends, which lost 6 bases and 0 bases, there was a span of 12 bases. The CDR3 nucleotides are TGTGCCAGCAGCCGGGGTGGGATTAGCAATCAGCCCCAGCATTTT. It specifies CASSRGGISNQPQHF.

This clone is a singleton in its sample. This chain links TRBV27 with TRBJ2-6, with 10 bases fitting TRBD1. The V gene end was trimmed by 5 bases and the J gene end by 2 bases; junction bases not matched to a gene: 9. The germline gives CDR1 MNHEY, CDR2 SMNVEV (reference sequence). CDR3 length: 18 residues. The CDR3 reads CASSTLPTGGAGANVLTF. The DNA for the CDR3 is TGTGCCAGCAGTACACTACCGACAGGGGGCGCTGGGGCCAACGTCCTGACTTTC.

With regard to this clone: At one of its ends the junction is not consistent with the germline gene, which may arise from a read error. V and J are TRBV6-5 and TRBJ2-2; D call uncertain. CDR1 MNHEY and CDR2 SVGAGI come from the germline V gene. The CDR3 totals 14 residues. The CDR3 loop reads CATSRVMNTGELFF. The CDR3 DNA is TGTGCCACCAGTAGAGTTATGAACACCGGGGAGCTGTTTTTT.

This clone has a single count. This chain uses TRBV30 with TRBJ2-7; D is tentatively TRBD1 or TRBD2 (5 bases each). V lost 7 bases, J lost 0 bases, and 13 bases lay in between. The length of the CDR3 is 13 residues. Germline CDR1 and CDR2: GTSNPN and SVGIG (reference sequence). CDR3 sequence: CASGRSSSYEQYF. DNA for the CDR3: TGTGCCTCGGGACGGTCGAGCTCCTACGAGCAGTACTTC.

The chain's CDR3 is CASSEWSGANQPQHF. The CDR3 DNA reads as TGTGCCAGCAGTGAATGGTCAGGGGCCAATCAGCCCCAGCATTTT. The genes are TRBV2 and TRBJ1-5; D possibly corresponds to TRBD1 (6 bases). V was cut by 2 bases and J by 3 bases, with 11 bases left in between. This CDR3 region has 15 residues. Germline-derived CDR1 and CDR2 are SNHLY and FYNNEI. The variable domain in full, completed from reference TRBV2 and TRBJ1-5, reads EPEVTQTPSHQVTQMGQEVILRCVPISNHLYFYWYRQILGQKVEFLVSFYNNEISEKSEIFDDQFSVERPDGSNFTLKIRSTKLEDSAMYFCASSEWSGANQPQHFGDGTRLSIL.

This clone occurred once. The CDR3 is CASSVGTSWPDTQYF. CDR3 nucleotide sequence: TGTGCCAGCAGCGTAGGGACTAGTTGGCCAGATACGCAGTATTTT. The chain links TRBV9 to TRBJ2-3; TRBD2 matches 7 bases. CDR1 and CDR2 (germline): SGDLS, YYNGEE. This CDR3 has 15 residues. After removal of 0 bases from V and 4 bases from J, the junction contained 5 bases not matched to a gene. Full variable domain (remainder filled in from reference TRBV9 and TRBJ2-3): DSGVTQTPKHLITATGQRVTLRCSPRSGDLSVYWYQQSLDQGLQFLIQYYNGEERAKGNILERFSAQQFPDLHSELNLSSLELGDSALYFCASSVGTSWPDTQYFGPGTRLTVL.

The gene calls are TRBV4-1 and TRBJ1-6, with 7 bases fitting TRBD1. Germline values: CDR1 MGHRA, CDR2 YSYEKL. This CDR3 region has 19 residues. V shed 2 bases, J shed 1 base, and the junction held 11 bases outside the gene matches. The CDR3 is CASSQTDRAWASYNSPLHF. CDR3 sequence (DNA): TGCGCCAGCAGCCAAACCGACAGGGCTTGGGCGTCCTATAATTCACCCCTCCACTTT.

V usage is TRBV19 and J usage is TRBJ1-1; possible D gene TRBD1, 6 bases. Trimming took 7 bases from V and 12 from J, leaving 18 bases between them. This CDR3 has 12 amino acids. Germline loops: CDR1 LNHDA, CDR2 SQIVND (reference sequence). The CDR3 loop is CASNLPQGMTFF. The CDR3 nucleotides are TGTGCCAGTAACCTCCCCCAGGGGATGACTTTCTTT.

The chain combines TRBV11-2 with TRBJ2-1; tentatively, D is TRBD1 (6 bases). Germline CDR1 and CDR2: SGHAT and FQNNGV. This CDR3 comprises 16 residues. V lost 5 bases, J lost 3 bases, and 17 bases lay in between. The CDR3 protein is CASSQNRDFLYNEQFF. Written as DNA, the CDR3 is TGTGCCAGCAGCCAAAACAGGGATTTCCTCTACAATGAGCAGTTCTTC.

The rearrangement joins TRBV6-6 to TRBJ1-5; 7 bases agree with TRBD1. The CDR3 totals 13 residues. V was pared by 6 bases and J by 6 bases, with 5 bases of the junction left unmatched. Per the germline V gene, CDR1 is MNHNY and CDR2 is SVGAGI (reference sequence). In nucleotides, the CDR3 is TGTGCCAGCAGACCCGACAGGGTTCAGCCCCAGCATTTT. Protein sequence: CASRPDRVQPQHF.

This clone appeared once. The rearrangement joins TRBV5-4 to TRBJ1-4, with D possibly being TRBD1 (6 bases). Germline loops: CDR1 SGHNT, CDR2 YYREEE (reference sequence). The ends were cut back, 5 bases at V and 5 bases at J, with 16 bases in the middle. This CDR3 is built from 15 residues. The CDR3 here is CASSTQGLGNEKLFF. In DNA form, the CDR3 reads TGTGCCAGCAGTACACAGGGCCTGGGCAATGAAAAACTGTTTTTT. Together with reference TRBV5-4 and TRBJ1-4, the CDR3 gives the full variable domain: ETGVTQSPTHLIKTRGQQVTLRCSSQSGHNTVSWYQQALGQGPQFIFQYYREEENGRGNFPPRFSGLQFPNYSSELNVNALELDDSALYLCASSTQGLGNEKLFFGSGTQLSVL.

The chain carries TRBV7-9 and TRBJ1-1; no definite D call. The CDR3 is 14 residues long. Trimming stripped 3 bases from V and 3 bases from J, with 11 bases between. Germline V gives CDR1 SEHNR, CDR2 FQNEAQ (reference sequence). The CDR3 sequence: CASSFRGTDTEAFF. The CDR3 nucleotides read TGTGCCAGCAGCTTTCGAGGAACCGACACTGAAGCTTTCTTT. The full variable domain, its missing parts supplied by reference TRBV7-9 and TRBJ1-1, is DTGVSQNPRHKITKRGQNVTFRCDPISEHNRLYWYRQTLGQGPEFLTYFQNEAQLEKSRLLSDRFSAERPKGSFSTLEIQRTEQGDSAMYLCASSFRGTDTEAFFGQGTRLTVV.

The J gene is TRBJ2-1, the V gene TRBV28; 7 bases are a match to TRBD1. With V trimmed by 6 bases and J by 7 bases, 6 bases remained unmatched. In germline, CDR1 is MDHEN, CDR2 SYDVKM. The length of the CDR3 is 13 residues. The CDR3 coding sequence is TGTGCCAGCAGACGACAGGGCACGAATGAGCAGTTCTTC. Translation gives CASRRQGTNEQFF.

The chain combines TRBV6-5 with TRBJ2-7; a possible D gene is TRBD1 (5 bases). The germline V gene encodes CDR1 MNHEY and CDR2 SVGAGI. Between the trimmed V and J ends, which lost 4 bases and 3 bases, there was a span of 16 bases. The CDR3 totals 15 residues. Here the CDR3 DNA reads TGTGCCAGCAGTTTGAGACAGAGTGTTGGCTACGAGCAGTACTTC. Translating it yields CASSLRQSVGYEQYF.

The rearrangement joins TRBV21-1 to TRBJ1-1; the D segment call TRBD1 is taken from the table without a DNA check. TRBV21-1 is listed as a pseudogene. The CDR3 length is 13 residues. The CDR3 DNA sequence: TGTGCCAGCACCGTGACAGGGGGCACTGAAGCTTTCTTT. This codes for CASTVTGGTEAFF.

This clone came up a few times. The genes are TRBV7-8 and TRBJ2-7, with a tentative D call TRBD1 (6 bases). The germline V gene encodes CDR1 SGHVS and CDR2 FQNEAQ. The CDR3 totals 14 residues. The ends were cut back, 2 bases at V and 4 bases at J, with 12 bases in the middle. The CDR3, as DNA: TGTGCCAGCAGCTTATCCACAGGGCCTTACGAGCAGTACTTC. Translation gives CASSLSTGPYEQYF.

This rearrangement joins TRBV5-4 to TRBJ2-4; tentatively, D is TRBD1 (6 bases). The CDR3 consists of 16 residues. Deletions cut 3 bases from V and 1 base from J, with 14 bases between. Germline-derived CDR1 and CDR2 are SGHNT and YYREEE (reference sequence). CDR3 DNA: TGTGCCAGCAGCTCAACAGGGACGAGGGCCAAAAACATTCAGTACTTC. It is translated as CASSSTGTRAKNIQYF.

The J gene is TRBJ2-2, the V gene TRBV19; the match to TRBD2 covers 11 bases. Germline CDR1 and CDR2: LNHDA and SQIVND (reference sequence). Germline trimming cut 5 bases from V and 4 bases from J; bases unmatched to any gene: 12. The CDR3 runs to 18 residues. The DNA for the CDR3 is TGTGCCAGTAGTCCCTATGGTAGCGGGAGGGTGAGCACCGGGGAGCTGTTTTTT. It specifies CASSPYGSGRVSTGELFF.

The chain uses TRBV2 and TRBJ1-2; the match to TRBD1 covers 7 bases. The trim removed 6 bases at V and 5 bases at J, leaving 6 bases unmatched. The CDR3 covers 13 residues. Germline assignment: CDR1 SNHLY and CDR2 FYNNEI. The DNA of the CDR3 is TGTGCCAGCAGACCCGACAGGGATTATGGCTACACCTTC. This encodes CASRPDRDYGYTF.

The chain uses TRBV7-3 and TRBJ2-6; perhaps TRBD1 as D (5 bases). Trimming shortened V by 7 bases and J by 0 bases, and 16 bases separated the two germline ends. The CDR3 is made up of 17 amino acids. CDR1 and CDR2 from the germline V gene are SGHTA and FQGTGA. CDR3 sequence reads: CASNFTGQVSGANVLTF. The DNA for the CDR3 is TGTGCCAGCAACTTTACAGGACAAGTCTCTGGGGCCAACGTCCTGACTTTC.

The table lists this clone with a count of one. The rearrangement uses TRBV4-2 and TRBJ1-2; D may be TRBD1 (5 bases). V was trimmed by 0 bases and J by 0 bases, leaving 8 bases between them. This CDR3 is built from 15 residues. Germline CDR1 LGHNA, CDR2 YNFKEQ. The CDR3 region has the DNA TGTGCCAGCAGCCAAGATCAGGGTACTAACTATGGCTACACCTTC. Amino acid sequence: CASSQDQGTNYGYTF.

The J gene is TRBJ2-1, the V gene TRBV15, with D unclear. This CDR3 spans 15 amino acids. With 0 bases removed from V and 0 bases from J, the gap between germline ends came to 6 bases. Per germline, CDR1 LNHNV and CDR2 YYDKDF (reference sequence). CDR3 nucleotide sequence: TGTGCCACCAGCAGAGATCCGAGCTCCTACAATGAGCAGTTCTTC. Translating it yields CATSRDPSSYNEQFF.